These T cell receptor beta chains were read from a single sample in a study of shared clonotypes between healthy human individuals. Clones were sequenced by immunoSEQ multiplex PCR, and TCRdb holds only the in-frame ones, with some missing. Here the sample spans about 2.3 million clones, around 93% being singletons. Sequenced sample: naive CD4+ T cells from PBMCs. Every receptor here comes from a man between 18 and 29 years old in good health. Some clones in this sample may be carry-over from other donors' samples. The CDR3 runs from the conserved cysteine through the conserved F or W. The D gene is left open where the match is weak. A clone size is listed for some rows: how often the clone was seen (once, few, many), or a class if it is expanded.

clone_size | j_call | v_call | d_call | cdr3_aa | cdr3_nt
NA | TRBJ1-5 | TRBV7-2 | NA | CASSRPAGPLRNQPQHF | TGTGCCAGCAGCCGCCCGGCGGGACCCCTTCGCAATCAGCCCCAGCATTTT
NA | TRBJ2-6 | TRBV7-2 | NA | CASSPQGVLLSGANVLTF | TGTGCCAGCAGCCCCCAGGGCGTCTTACTTTCCGGGGCCAACGTCCTGACTTTC
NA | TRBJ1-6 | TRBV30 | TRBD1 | CAWSAGTGGSYNSPLHF | TGTGCCTGGAGTGCCGGGACAGGGGGCTCCTATAATTCACCCCTCCACTTT
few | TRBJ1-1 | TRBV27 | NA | CASSFERNTEAFF | TGTGCCAGCAGTTTCGAGCGTAACACTGAAGCTTTCTTT
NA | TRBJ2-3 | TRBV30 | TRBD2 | CAWMSVLGGSRSDTQYF | TGTGCCTGGATGTCTGTCTTGGGCGGGAGTAGGTCAGATACGCAGTATTTT
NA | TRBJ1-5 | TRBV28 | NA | CASGIGGSNQPQHF | TGTGCCAGCGGGATCGGGGGAAGCAATCAGCCCCAGCATTTT
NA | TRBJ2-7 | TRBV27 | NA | CASSRSSYEQYF | TGTGCCAGCAGCAGAAGCTCCTACGAGCAGTACTTC
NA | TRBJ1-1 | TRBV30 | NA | CAWSWRGRAEAFF | TGTGCCTGGTCATGGAGGGGAAGGGCTGAAGCTTTCTTT
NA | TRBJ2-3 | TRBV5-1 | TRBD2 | CASSFALAGKTDTQYF | TGCGCCAGCAGCTTTGCACTAGCGGGAAAGACAGATACGCAGTATTTT
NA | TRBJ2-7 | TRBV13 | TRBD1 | CASSPRLGQGYEQYF | TGTGCCAGCAGCCCAAGACTAGGACAGGGCTACGAGCAGTACTTC
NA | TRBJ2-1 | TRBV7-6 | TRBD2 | CASSLGLAKFF | TGTGCCAGCAGCCTCGGACTAGCGAAGTTCTTC
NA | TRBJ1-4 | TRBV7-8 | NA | CASSLINSNEKLFF | TGTGCCAGCAGCTTAATTAATAGTAATGAAAAACTGTTTTTT
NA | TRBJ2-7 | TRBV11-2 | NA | CASGFSYEQYF | TGTGCCAGCGGCTTCTCCTACGAGCAGTACTTC
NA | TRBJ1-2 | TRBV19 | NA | CASTPQTHYGYTF | TGTGCCAGTACTCCTCAAACCCACTATGGCTACACCTTC
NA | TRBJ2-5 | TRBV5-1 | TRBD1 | CASSSRTGGETQYF | TGCGCCAGCAGCTCACGGACAGGGGGGGAGACCCAGTACTTC
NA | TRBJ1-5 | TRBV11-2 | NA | CASSLAPAGQPQHF | TGTGCCAGCAGCTTAGCCCCGGCAGGACAGCCCCAGCATTTT
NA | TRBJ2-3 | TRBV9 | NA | CASSDVGWYNTDTQYF | TGTGCCAGCAGCGACGTGGGGTGGTATAACACAGATACGCAGTATTTT
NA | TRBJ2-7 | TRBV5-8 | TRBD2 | CASSLGLAELYEQYF | TGTGCCAGCAGCTTGGGTCTAGCGGAGCTCTACGAGCAGTACTTC
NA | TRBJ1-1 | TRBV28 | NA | CASSSPHWEDTEAFF | TGTGCCAGCAGTTCCCCCCATTGGGAGGACACTGAAGCTTTCTTT
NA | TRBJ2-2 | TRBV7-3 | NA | CASSLGLGDTGELFF | TGTGCCAGCAGCTTAGGCCTCGGGGACACCGGGGAGCTGTTTTTT
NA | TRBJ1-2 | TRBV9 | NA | CASSVDENYGYTF | TGTGCCAGCAGCGTAGACGAGAACTATGGCTACACCTTC
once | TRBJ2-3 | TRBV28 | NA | CVASSTDTQYF | TGTGTAGCCAGTAGCACAGATACGCAGTATTTT
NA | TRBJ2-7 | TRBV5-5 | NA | CASSLSVRSYEQYF | TGTGCCAGCAGCTTGTCAGTAAGGTCCTACGAGCAGTACTTC
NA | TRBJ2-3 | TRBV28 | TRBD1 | CASSFLSSLRQGSTDTQYF | TGTGCCAGCAGTTTTCTCTCTTCCTTGAGACAGGGAAGCACAGATACGCAGTATTTT
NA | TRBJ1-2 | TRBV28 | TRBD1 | CASQSRSRGAWGYTF | TGTGCCAGCCAGTCACGGTCCAGGGGGGCGTGGGGCTACACCTTC
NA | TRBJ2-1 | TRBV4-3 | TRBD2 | CASSHPEVRGRAPYNEQFF | TGCGCCAGCAGCCACCCCGAGGTGCGCGGGAGGGCCCCCTACAATGAGCAGTTCTTC
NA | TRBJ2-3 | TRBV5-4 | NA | CASSLGATSTDTQYF | TGTGCCAGCAGCTTGGGGGCCACTAGCACAGATACGCAGTATTTT
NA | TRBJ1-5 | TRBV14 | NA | CASSQVPGPSTGLNQPQHF | TGTGCCAGCAGCCAAGTCCCGGGACCCTCGACGGGCCTAAATCAGCCCCAGCATTTT
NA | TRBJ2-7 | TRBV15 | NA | CATRGPTYEQYF | TGTGCCACCAGGGGACCCACCTACGAGCAGTACTTC
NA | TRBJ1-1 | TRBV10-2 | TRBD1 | CASRNRWDRPNTEAFF | TGCGCCAGTAGAAACCGCTGGGACAGACCGAACACTGAAGCTTTCTTT
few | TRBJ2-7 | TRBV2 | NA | CASSAQGNEQYF | TGTGCCAGCAGTGCGCAGGGTAACGAGCAGTACTTC
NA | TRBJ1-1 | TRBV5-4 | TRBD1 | CASSGPNRGSTEAFF | TGTGCCAGCAGCGGCCCGAACAGGGGGTCGACTGAAGCTTTCTTT
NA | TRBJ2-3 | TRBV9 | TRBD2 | CASSVSGRTFDTQYF | TGTGCCAGCAGCGTTAGCGGGAGGACCTTCGATACGCAGTATTTT
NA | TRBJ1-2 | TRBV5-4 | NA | CASSRDSTNYGYTF | TGTGCCAGCAGTCGAGACAGTACTAACTATGGCTACACCTTC
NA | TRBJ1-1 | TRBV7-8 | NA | CASSPRVGSEAFF | TGTGCCAGCAGCCCGCGGGTGGGCTCTGAAGCTTTCTTT
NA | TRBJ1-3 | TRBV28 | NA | CASSRDAYSGNTIYF | TGTGCCAGCAGCCGAGACGCCTACTCTGGAAACACCATATATTTT
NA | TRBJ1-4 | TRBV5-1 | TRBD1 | CASNVQGATNEKLFF | TGCGCCAGCAACGTTCAGGGGGCAACTAATGAAAAACTGTTTTTT
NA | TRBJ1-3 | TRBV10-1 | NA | CASSRDGNSGNTIYF | TGCGCCAGCAGTCGCGACGGGAACTCTGGAAACACCATATATTTT
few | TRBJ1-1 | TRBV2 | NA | CASSAMNTEAFF | TGTGCCAGCAGCGCAATGAACACTGAAGCTTTCTTT
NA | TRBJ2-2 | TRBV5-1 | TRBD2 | CASSLPTGRASTGELFF | TGCGCCAGCAGCTTGCCGACCGGGAGGGCCAGCACCGGGGAGCTGTTTTTT
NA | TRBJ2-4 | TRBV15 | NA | CATSRVWGIQYF | TGTGCCACCAGCAGAGTTTGGGGCATTCAGTACTTC
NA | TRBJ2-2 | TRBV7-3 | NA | CASSPTSVSDTGELFF | TGTGCCAGCAGCCCGACATCCGTTTCCGACACCGGGGAGCTGTTTTTT
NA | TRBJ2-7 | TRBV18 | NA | CASSPRRIQPYEQYF | TGTGCCAGCTCACCAAGGCGAATCCAGCCCTACGAGCAGTACTTC
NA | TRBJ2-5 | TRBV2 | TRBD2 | CASSGASGTLVETQYF | TGTGCCAGCAGTGGAGCTAGCGGCACCCTGGTGGAGACCCAGTACTTC
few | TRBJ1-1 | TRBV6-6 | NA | CASRLERGEAFF | TGTGCCAGCAGATTAGAGCGTGGTGAAGCTTTCTTT
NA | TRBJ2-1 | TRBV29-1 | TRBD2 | CSVVFQASGNYNEQFF | TGCAGCGTTGTGTTCCAGGCTAGCGGGAACTACAATGAGCAGTTCTTC
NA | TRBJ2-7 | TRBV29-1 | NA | CSVRRGRAYEQYF | TGCAGCGTCCGCAGGGGGAGGGCCTACGAGCAGTACTTC
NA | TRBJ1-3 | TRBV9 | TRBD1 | CASSVQTGLSGNTIYF | TGTGCCAGCAGCGTACAGACAGGGCTCTCTGGAAACACCATATATTTT
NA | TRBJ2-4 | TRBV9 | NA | CASSVAPSAKNIQYF | TGTGCCAGCAGCGTAGCTCCATCAGCCAAAAACATTCAGTACTTC
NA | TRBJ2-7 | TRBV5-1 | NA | CASSLGPRGLAYEQYF | TGCGCCAGCAGCTTGGGTCCCCGGGGGCTAGCCTACGAGCAGTACTTC
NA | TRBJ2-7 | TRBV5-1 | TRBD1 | CASSWSGQGTNEQYF | TGCGCCAGCAGCTGGTCGGGACAGGGGACTAACGAGCAGTACTTC
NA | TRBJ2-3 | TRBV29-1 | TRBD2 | CSVTGNWASGSTDTQYF | TGCAGCGTGACCGGGAACTGGGCTAGCGGGAGTACAGATACGCAGTATTTT
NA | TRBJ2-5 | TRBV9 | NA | CASSRGQLQETQYF | TGTGCCAGCAGCCGGGGACAACTTCAAGAGACCCAGTACTTC
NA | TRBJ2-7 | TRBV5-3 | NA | CARSRAEQYF | TGTGCCAGAAGCCGGGCCGAGCAGTACTTC
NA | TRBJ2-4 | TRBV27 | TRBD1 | CASRRLGTGHIQYF | TGTGCCAGCAGGCGACTCGGGACAGGGCACATTCAGTACTTC
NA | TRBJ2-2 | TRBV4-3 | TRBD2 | CASSQGLAGVGELFF | TGCGCCAGCAGCCAAGGCCTAGCGGGAGTCGGGGAGCTGTTTTTT
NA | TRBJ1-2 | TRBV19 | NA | CATLGRQGGGYTF | TGTGCCACCCTCGGTCGGCAGGGTGGAGGCTACACCTTC
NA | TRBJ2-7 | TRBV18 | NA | CASSRYGSYEQYF | TGTGCCAGCTCACGTTACGGTTCCTACGAGCAGTACTTC
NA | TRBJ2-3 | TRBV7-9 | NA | CAGLRQSSTDTQYF | TGTGCCGGTTTACGACAGTCTAGCACAGATACGCAGTATTTT
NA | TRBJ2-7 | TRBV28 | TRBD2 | CASSLTSGSWVYEQYF | TGTGCCAGCAGTTTAACTAGCGGGAGTTGGGTGTACGAGCAGTACTTC